This T cell receptor beta chain emerged from a study of shared clonotypes between healthy human individuals. The study, taken as a whole, reports: Investigators expected sequencing depth to affect clonotype sharing among donors. Sampling included only blood; tissue repertoires likely differ. Non-shared clonotypes displayed generation probabilities falling below those of clonotypes present in all four donors.

As concerns this clone: Its specificity is not known.

Trimming removed 11 bases from V and 5 bases from J; junction bases left unmatched: 7. The CDR3 has 13 residues. The germline gives CDR1 SGHTA, CDR2 FQGTGA. Some clones are missing from TCRdb's copy, which holds only in-frame ones; the method was immunoSEQ multiplex PCR. The table lists about 2.5 million clones, roughly 90% of them singletons, with 0.3% to 0.4% in the top ten. Sequences were obtained from naive CD4+ T cells from PBMCs. Subset described: CD45RA+ positively selected. The clonotype was recovered from a man younger than 30 in good health. Some clones in this sample may be carry-over from other donors' samples. The J gene is TRBJ2-5, the V gene TRBV7-3, with 11 bases fitting TRBD2. CDR3 DNA sequence: TGTGCCTCGTCCGTAGCGGGAGGGGAGACCCAGTACTTC. This gives the protein CASSVAGGETQYF.